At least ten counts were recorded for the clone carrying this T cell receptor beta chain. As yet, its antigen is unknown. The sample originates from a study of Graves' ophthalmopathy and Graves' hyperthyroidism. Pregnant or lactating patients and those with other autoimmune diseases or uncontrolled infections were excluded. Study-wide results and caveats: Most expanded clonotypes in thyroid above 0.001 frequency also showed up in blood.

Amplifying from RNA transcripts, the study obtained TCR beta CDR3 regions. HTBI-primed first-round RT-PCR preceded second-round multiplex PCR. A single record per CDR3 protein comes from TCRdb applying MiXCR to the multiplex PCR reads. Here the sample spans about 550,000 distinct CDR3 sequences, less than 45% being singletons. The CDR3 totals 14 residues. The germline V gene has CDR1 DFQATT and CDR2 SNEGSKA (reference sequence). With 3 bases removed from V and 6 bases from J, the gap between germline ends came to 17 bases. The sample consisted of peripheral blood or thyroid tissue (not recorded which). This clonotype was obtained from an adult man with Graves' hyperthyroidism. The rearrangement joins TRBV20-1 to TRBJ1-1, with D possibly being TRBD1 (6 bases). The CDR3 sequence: CSASQEGVGAEAFF. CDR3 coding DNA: TGCAGTGCTAGTCAGGAGGGGGTAGGGGCTGAAGCTTTCTTT.